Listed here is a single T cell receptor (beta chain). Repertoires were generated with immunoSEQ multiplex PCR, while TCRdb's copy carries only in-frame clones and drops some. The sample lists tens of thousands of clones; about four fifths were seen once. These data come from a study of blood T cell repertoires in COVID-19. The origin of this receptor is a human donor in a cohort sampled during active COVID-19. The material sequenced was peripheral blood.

The CDR3 region has the DNA TGTGCCAGCAGCGTAGACGTAGGACAGACTGGAAACACCATATATTTT. Translated, it gives CASSVDVGQTGNTIYF. J is TRBJ1-3 and V is TRBV9, with D perhaps TRBD1 (6 bases). V shed 0 bases and J shed 2 bases, with 12 bases lying between them. The germline gives CDR1 SGDLS, CDR2 YYNGEE. This CDR3 contains 16 residues. Together with reference TRBV9 and TRBJ1-3, the CDR3 gives the full variable domain: DSGVTQTPKHLITATGQRVTLRCSPRSGDLSVYWYQQSLDQGLQFLIQYYNGEERAKGNILERFSAQQFPDLHSELNLSSLELGDSALYFCASSVDVGQTGNTIYFGEGSWLTVV.